This T cell receptor beta chain emerged from a study of OX40 agonist ivuxolimab in advanced cancers. Study in general: A male proportion of over 75% was recorded, with mean age approximately 57 years and range 23 to 79. Three patients, one with hepatocellular carcinoma and two with cutaneous melanoma, responded partially. Points from the study as a whole: The authors did not determine the antigen specificity of the expanded peripheral T cells.

The CDR3 is 15 amino acids. CDR1 MDHEN and CDR2 SYDVKM come from the germline V gene. The V gene lost 4 bases and the J gene lost 10 bases, with 22 bases spanning the gap. Regarding this clone: Antigen unknown.

TCRdb's copy holds only in-frame clones and misses some; the assay was immunoSEQ multiplex PCR. The sample gives roughly 90,000 clones, approximately 88% of which show up once; roughly 1.4% is in the top ten. The cohort excluded patients with autoimmune disease history or systemic immunosuppression. The chain employs TRBV28 and TRBJ1-2, with TRBD1 as a possible D gene (6 bases). The input for sequencing was CD4+ or CD8+ T cells sorted from blood, taken in a trial of the OX40 agonist ivuxolimab. The receptor was derived from an adult with an advanced solid tumor such as melanoma, head and neck, liver or kidney cancer. The CDR3 protein is CASSSLQGLEDHYTF. The CDR3 DNA is TGTGCCAGCAGTTCCCTACAGGGCCTTGAGGATCACTACACCTTC.